A selection of T cell receptor beta chains follows, all from one sample in a study of blood T cell repertoires in COVID-19. The data were produced by immunoSEQ multiplex PCR, yet TCRdb's version contains in-frame clones alone and is incomplete. In the table there are about 490,000 clones, 80% to 90% of which are singletons. The material sequenced was peripheral blood. The receptors shown here come from a human donor in a cohort sampled during active COVID-19. CDR3s leave out the opening cysteine and the closing phenylalanine or tryptophan. D genes are given only for firm matches.

TRBD1 TRBJ1-5 TRBV5-1 ASSPGTGGDQPQH
. TRBJ2-7 TRBV5-1 ASSLGPGASNYEQY
TRBD2 TRBJ2-2 TRBV9 ASSLELAGVSGELF
TRBD2 TRBJ2-7 TRBV6-4 ASSDRGGRAFGEQY
TRBD2 TRBJ2-3 TRBV7-3 ASSLYGRGRATDTQY
. TRBJ1-2 TRBV2 ASTRQNYGYT
. TRBJ1-1 TRBV7-8 ASSLSVGARTEAF
TRBD1 TRBJ2-5 TRBV7-2 ASSLEDRGFETQY
TRBD2 TRBJ2-7 TRBV7-2 ASSFRGGGYEQY
. TRBJ2-7 TRBV27 ASSLTPNRAYEQY
. TRBJ2-7 TRBV27 ASSPSSYEQY
TRBD1 TRBJ1-5 TRBV19 ASRKTGGTNRDVSNQPQH
TRBD2 TRBJ2-1 TRBV18 ASSPGTSGSYNEQF
. TRBJ2-7 TRBV7-9 ASSPRGGSGYEQY
TRBD1 TRBJ1-3 TRBV27 ASSPDRGEWNTIY
TRBD2 TRBJ2-1 TRBV15 ATKAGGSYNEQF
TRBD1 TRBJ1-4 TRBV18 ASSPPTGEKLF
. TRBJ1-2 TRBV29-1 SVEWWGSRFYGYT
. TRBJ2-6 TRBV19 ASSMKGSGANVLT
. TRBJ2-3 TRBV6-1 ASSESIATDTQY
TRBD2 TRBJ2-1 TRBV5-1 ASSSLAGSYNEQF
TRBD1 TRBJ1-1 TRBV7-9 ASTHGQGNTEAF
TRBD2 TRBJ2-2 TRBV5-1 ASSRDQASGNTGELF
TRBD1 TRBJ2-2 TRBV6-6 ASSLGQGAGELF
TRBD1 TRBJ2-5 TRBV18 ASSPFGTGGETQY
. TRBJ2-1 TRBV3-1/TRBV3-2 ASSQGPPGEQF
. TRBJ2-5 TRBV12-3/TRBV12-4 ASSLVDPETQY
TRBD2 TRBJ2-1 TRBV29-1 SVDTGSGGYNEQF
TRBD2 TRBJ2-3 TRBV19 ASSSLAGSWDTQY
TRBD2 TRBJ2-3 TRBV7-3 ASSLTSASGSGTDTQY
TRBD1 TRBJ1-2 TRBV18 ASSPEGAGYGYT
TRBD2 TRBJ2-5 TRBV19 ASSPRTSGSQETQY
TRBD2 TRBJ2-3 TRBV9 ASSTGTSGPRTDTQY
TRBD1 TRBJ1-5 TRBV2 ASSKQGAGSNQPQH
TRBD1 TRBJ1-3 TRBV9 ASSPSLGQGSGNTIY
TRBD1 TRBJ2-1 TRBV2 ASRDRNNEQF
. TRBJ1-5 TRBV12-3/TRBV12-4 ASSFQGNQPQH
. TRBJ2-7 TRBV27 ASSLAQAYEQY
TRBD1 TRBJ2-1 TRBV2 ASVTGEYNEQF
TRBD1 TRBJ1-1 TRBV7-8 ASSVGQANTEAF
TRBD1 TRBJ2-7 TRBV13 ASSLGVRGIEQY
TRBD2 TRBJ2-1 TRBV28 ASSLRGRVSYNEQF
. TRBJ2-7 TRBV30 AWRGPWAEIYEQY
. TRBJ1-1 TRBV9 ASSASVETEAF
. TRBJ2-5 TRBV12-3/TRBV12-4 ASSQDWTQY
. TRBJ1-5 TRBV5-6 ASSLGGWGSNQPQH
. TRBJ1-3 TRBV19 ASSIKRYSGNTIY
. TRBJ1-4 TRBV6-2/TRBV6-3 ASSPGRGKKKLF
. TRBJ2-7 TRBV7-2 ASSLNPQTYEQY
. TRBJ1-4 TRBV18 ASSPSEGYDEKLF
TRBD2 TRBJ2-7 TRBV6-6 ASNPSGSYEQY
TRBD2 TRBJ2-1 TRBV13 ASSAASGSGEQF
. TRBJ1-1 TRBV10-3 AISESTGEGTEAF
TRBD1 TRBJ1-1 TRBV6-6 ASIRGDSYTEAF
TRBD1 TRBJ2-7 TRBV7-9 ASSLTGTGNYEQY
. TRBJ2-5 TRBV2 ASRGSLARETQY
TRBD2 TRBJ2-6 TRBV5-4 ASSPIVGTSGPGANVLT
. TRBJ1-5 TRBV2 ASRMGGSNQPQH
. TRBJ2-1 TRBV19 ASSIRGNEQF